The rows below give T cell receptor beta chains drawn from one sample of a study of control samples from healthy donors and cancer patients. Produced via immunoSEQ multiplex PCR; TCRdb's table is partial and in-frame only. The sample records roughly 450,000 clones, 75% to 95% being singletons. The sequencing sample was made of PBMCs. These receptors all stem from a man aged 35-49 years with head and neck cancer. The CDR3 runs from the conserved cysteine through the conserved F or W. The D gene is left open where the match is weak. Part of the rows lack a size; the others show once, few, many or a class for expanded clones.

v_gene	j_gene	d_gene	abundance	CDR3aa	CDR3nt
TRBV6-5	TRBJ1-4	NA	NA	CASSFQSGQLFF	TGTGCCAGCAGTTTCCAATCGGGACAACTGTTTTTT
TRBV7-9	TRBJ1-6	NA	NA	CASSRPGDNSPLHF	TGTGCCAGCAGCCGTCCTGGGGATAATTCACCCCTCCACTTT
TRBV2	TRBJ2-7	TRBD1	NA	CASRRTGVNEQYF	TGTGCCAGCAGGAGGACAGGGGTAAACGAGCAGTACTTC
TRBV5-5	TRBJ1-1	TRBD1	NA	CASRRGQGATEAFF	TGTGCCAGCAGGCGGGGACAGGGGGCGACTGAAGCTTTCTTT
TRBV11-2	TRBJ2-7	NA	once	CASSLDRTEIYEQYF	TGTGCCAGCAGCTTAGATCGCACAGAGATCTACGAGCAGTACTTC
TRBV27	TRBJ1-1	NA	NA	CASSQDTAKNTEAFF	TGTGCCAGCAGTCAAGATACAGCCAAGAACACTGAAGCTTTCTTT
TRBV27	TRBJ1-4	NA	NA	CASSLSPGSATNEKLFF	TGTGCCAGCAGTTTATCTCCGGGGTCGGCAACTAATGAAAAACTGTTTTTT
TRBV3-1/TRBV3-2	TRBJ1-4	NA	NA	CASSQGGPNEKLFF	TGTGCCAGCAGCCAAGGTGGGCCGAATGAAAAACTGTTTTTT
TRBV13	TRBJ1-1	NA	NA	CASSPLGGAETEAFF	TGTGCCAGCAGCCCCCTGGGGGGGGCTGAGACTGAAGCTTTCTTT
TRBV6-6	TRBJ2-2	TRBD1	NA	CASSSRQGGTGELFF	TGTGCCAGCAGTTCGAGACAGGGCGGCACCGGGGAGCTGTTTTTT
TRBV7-2	TRBJ2-7	TRBD1	few	CASSLGDSSYEQYF	TGTGCCAGCAGCTTAGGGGACAGCTCCTACGAGCAGTACTTC
TRBV6-1	TRBJ2-1	TRBD1	few	CASSEITGASNEQFF	TGTGCCAGCAGTGAAATAACAGGGGCCTCCAATGAGCAGTTCTTC
TRBV28	TRBJ2-3	NA	NA	CASSLGRNTDTQYF	TGTGCCAGCAGTCTGGGGAGGAACACAGATACGCAGTATTTT
TRBV7-9	TRBJ1-4	NA	NA	CASSLEGNYEKLFF	TGTGCCAGCAGCTTAGAGGGGAATTATGAAAAACTGTTTTTT
TRBV5-1	TRBJ2-7	TRBD1	NA	CASSWTGVGAYEQYF	TGCGCCAGCAGCTGGACAGGGGTGGGGGCCTACGAGCAGTACTTC
TRBV3-1/TRBV3-2	TRBJ1-1	NA	once	CASSQAQGSTEAFF	TGTGCCAGCAGCCAAGCTCAGGGAAGCACTGAAGCTTTCTTT
TRBV19	TRBJ1-2	NA	NA	CASSRNNYGYTF	TGTGCCAGTAGTAGGAATAACTATGGCTACACCTTC
TRBV9	TRBJ2-7	TRBD2	few	CASSVGYSGKPTPYEQYF	TGTGCCAGCAGCGTAGGTTATAGCGGGAAGCCTACACCCTACGAGCAGTACTTC
TRBV7-8	TRBJ1-5	NA	NA	CASTPDVAGYSNQPQHF	TGTGCCAGCACCCCTGATGTGGCAGGATATAGCAATCAGCCCCAGCATTTT
TRBV7-3	TRBJ2-1	TRBD1	NA	CASSFNPGGNNGEQFF	TGTGCCAGCAGCTTTAACCCAGGGGGTAACAATGGTGAGCAGTTCTTC
TRBV18	TRBJ1-5	TRBD1	NA	CASSPQGQGYQPQHF	TGTGCCAGCTCACCACAGGGACAGGGTTATCAGCCCCAGCATTTT
TRBV10-2	TRBJ1-4	TRBD1	NA	CASSGRGAEKLFF	TGCGCCAGCAGTGGCAGGGGGGCAGAAAAACTGTTTTTT
TRBV14	TRBJ1-3	TRBD1	NA	CASSGGQGATGNTIYF	TGTGCCAGCTCGGGGGGCCAGGGGGCGACTGGAAACACCATATATTTT
TRBV18	TRBJ2-3	TRBD2	NA	CASSPPLAESTDTQYF	TGTGCCAGCTCACCACCCCTAGCGGAAAGCACAGATACGCAGTATTTT
TRBV4-1	TRBJ2-7	TRBD2	NA	CASSQFWGGVSYEQYF	TGCGCCAGCAGCCAATTCTGGGGGGGGGTCTCCTACGAGCAGTACTTC
TRBV29-1	TRBJ2-5	NA	NA	CSVASASQETQYF	TGCAGCGTTGCCAGCGCCTCACAAGAGACCCAGTACTTC